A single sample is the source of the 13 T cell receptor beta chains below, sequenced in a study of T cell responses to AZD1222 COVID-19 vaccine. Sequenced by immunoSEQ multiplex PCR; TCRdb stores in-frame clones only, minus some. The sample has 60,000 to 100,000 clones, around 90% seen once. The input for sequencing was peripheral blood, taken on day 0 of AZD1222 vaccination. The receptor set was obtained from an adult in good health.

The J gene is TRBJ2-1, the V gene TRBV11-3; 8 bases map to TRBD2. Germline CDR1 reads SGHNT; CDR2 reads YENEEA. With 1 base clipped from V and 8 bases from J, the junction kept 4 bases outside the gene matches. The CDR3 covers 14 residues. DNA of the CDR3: TGTGCCAGCAGCTTAGTGTATAGCGGGGATGAGCAGTTCTTC. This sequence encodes CASSLVYSGDEQFF.

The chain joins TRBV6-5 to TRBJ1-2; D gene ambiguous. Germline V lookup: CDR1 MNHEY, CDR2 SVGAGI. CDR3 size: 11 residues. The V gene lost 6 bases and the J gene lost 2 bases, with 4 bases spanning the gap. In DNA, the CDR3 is TGTGCCAGCAGGAACAACTATGGCTACACCTTC. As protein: CASRNNYGYTF.

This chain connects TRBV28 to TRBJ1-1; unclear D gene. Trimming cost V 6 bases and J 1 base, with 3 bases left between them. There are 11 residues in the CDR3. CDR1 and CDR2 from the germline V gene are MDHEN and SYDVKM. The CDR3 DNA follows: TGTGCCAGCAGGTCGAACACTGAAGCTTTCTTT. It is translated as CASRSNTEAFF.

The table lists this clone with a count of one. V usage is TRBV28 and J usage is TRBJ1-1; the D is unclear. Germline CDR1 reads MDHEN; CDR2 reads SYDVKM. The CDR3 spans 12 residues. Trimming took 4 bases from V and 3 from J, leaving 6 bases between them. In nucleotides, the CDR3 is TGTGCCAGCAGTTATCAAGACACTGAAGCTTTCTTT. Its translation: CASSYQDTEAFF.

The CDR3: CASSLWTADSYTF. The CDR3 nucleotides read TGTGCCAGCAGTTTATGGACAGCCGACAGCTACACCTTC. The V call is TRBV12-3 or TRBV12-4, the J call TRBJ1-2; tentatively, D is TRBD1 (6 bases). The ends were cut back, 2 bases at V and 9 bases at J, with 13 bases in the middle. The CDR3 sequence is 13 residues long.

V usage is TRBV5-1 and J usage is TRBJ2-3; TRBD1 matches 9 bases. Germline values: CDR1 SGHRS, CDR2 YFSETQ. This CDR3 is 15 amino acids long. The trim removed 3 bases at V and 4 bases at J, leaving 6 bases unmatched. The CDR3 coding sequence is TGCGCCAGCAGCTGGGGACAGGGTAGGGCAGATACGCAGTATTTT. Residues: CASSWGQGRADTQYF.

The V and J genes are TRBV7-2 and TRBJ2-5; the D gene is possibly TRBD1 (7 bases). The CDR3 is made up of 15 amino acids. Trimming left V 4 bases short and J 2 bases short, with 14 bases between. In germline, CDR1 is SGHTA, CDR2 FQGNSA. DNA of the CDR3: TGTGCCAGCAGCTGGGCGGGACAGAAGCAAGAGACCCAGTACTTC. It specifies CASSWAGQKQETQYF. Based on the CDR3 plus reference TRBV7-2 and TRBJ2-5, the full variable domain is GAGVSQSPSNKVTEKGKDVELRCDPISGHTALYWYRQSLGQGLEFLIYFQGNSAPDKSGLPSDRFSAERTGGSVSTLTIQRTQQEDSAVYLCASSWAGQKQETQYFGPGTRLLVL.

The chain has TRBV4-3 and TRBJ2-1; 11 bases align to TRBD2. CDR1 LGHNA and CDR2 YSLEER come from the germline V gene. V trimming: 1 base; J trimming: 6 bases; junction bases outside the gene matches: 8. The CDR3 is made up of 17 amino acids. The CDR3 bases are TGCGCCAGCAGCCAAGTACTGTCTAGCGGGAGGTTCAATGAGCAGTTCTTC. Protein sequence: CASSQVLSSGRFNEQFF.

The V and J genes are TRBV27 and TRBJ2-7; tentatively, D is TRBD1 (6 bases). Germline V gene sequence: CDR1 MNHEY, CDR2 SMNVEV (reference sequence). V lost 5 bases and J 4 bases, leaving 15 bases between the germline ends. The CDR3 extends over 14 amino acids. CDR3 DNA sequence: TGTGCCAGCAGTCGGGAACAGGGATGGTACGAGCAGTACTTC. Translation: CASSREQGWYEQYF.

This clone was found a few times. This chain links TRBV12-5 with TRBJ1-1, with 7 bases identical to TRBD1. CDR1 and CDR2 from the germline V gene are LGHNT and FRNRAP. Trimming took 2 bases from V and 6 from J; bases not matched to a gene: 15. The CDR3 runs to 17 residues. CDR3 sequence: CASGLILVGQKVPEAFF. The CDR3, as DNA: TGTGCTAGTGGTTTGATACTCGTGGGACAGAAGGTCCCTGAAGCTTTCTTT.

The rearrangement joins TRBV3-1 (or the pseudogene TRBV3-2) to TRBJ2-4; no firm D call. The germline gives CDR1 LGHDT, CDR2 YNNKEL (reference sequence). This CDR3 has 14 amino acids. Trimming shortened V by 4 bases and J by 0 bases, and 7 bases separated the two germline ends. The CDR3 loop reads CASSPELAKNIQYF. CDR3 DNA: TGTGCCAGCAGCCCCGAACTAGCCAAAAACATTCAGTACTTC.

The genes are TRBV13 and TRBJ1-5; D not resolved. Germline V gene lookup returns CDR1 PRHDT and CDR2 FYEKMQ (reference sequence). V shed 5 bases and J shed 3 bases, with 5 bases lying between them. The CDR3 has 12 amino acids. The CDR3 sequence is CASSLYNQPQHF. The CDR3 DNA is TGTGCCAGCAGCCTCTACAATCAGCCCCAGCATTTT. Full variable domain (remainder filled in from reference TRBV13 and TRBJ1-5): AAGVIQSPRHLIKEKRETATLKCYPIPRHDTVYWYQQGPGQDPQFLISFYEKMQSDKGSIPDRFSAQQFSDYHSELNMSSLELGDSALYFCASSLYNQPQHFGDGTRLSIL.

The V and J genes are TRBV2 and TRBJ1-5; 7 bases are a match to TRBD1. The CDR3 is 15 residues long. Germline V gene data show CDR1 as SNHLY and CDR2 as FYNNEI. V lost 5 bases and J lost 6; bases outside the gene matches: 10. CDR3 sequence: CASSWEGARGQPQHF. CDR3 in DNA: TGTGCCAGCAGTTGGGAGGGGGCGCGGGGTCAGCCCCAGCATTTT.